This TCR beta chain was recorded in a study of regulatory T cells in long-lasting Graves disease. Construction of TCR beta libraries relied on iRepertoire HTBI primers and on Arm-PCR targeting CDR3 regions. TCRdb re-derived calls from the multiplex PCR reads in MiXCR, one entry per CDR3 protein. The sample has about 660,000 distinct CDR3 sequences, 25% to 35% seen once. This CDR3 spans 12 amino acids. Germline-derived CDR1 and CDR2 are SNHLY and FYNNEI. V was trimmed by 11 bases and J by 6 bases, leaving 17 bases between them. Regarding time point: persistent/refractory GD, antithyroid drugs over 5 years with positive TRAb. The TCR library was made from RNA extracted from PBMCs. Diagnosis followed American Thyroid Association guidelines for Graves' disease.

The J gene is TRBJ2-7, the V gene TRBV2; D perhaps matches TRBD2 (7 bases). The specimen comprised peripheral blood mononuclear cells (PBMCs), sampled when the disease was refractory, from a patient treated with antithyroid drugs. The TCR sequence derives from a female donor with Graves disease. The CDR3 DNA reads TGTGCCGGACGGGGGGCCAACTGCGAGCAGTACTTC. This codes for CAGRGANCEQYF.